Detailed here is one TCR beta chain. This CDR3 comprises 12 residues. Trimming pared 4 bases from V and 5 bases from J, leaving 8 bases between. Germline CDR1 and CDR2: MDHEN and SYDVKM. These data belong to a study of blood T cell repertoires in COVID-19. On the study more broadly: Both acute and convalescent COVID-19 samples were obtained from the United States, Italy and Spain. PBMCs, B-cell-depleted T cells, or T cells were the source of the cDNA or gDNA that made up the material.

Per the original methods: Estimated nucleated cell counts came from reference gene primer amplification. Libraries were prepared by immunoSEQ multiplex PCR; TCRdb keeps only in-frame clonotypes and omits some of them. Clone size and the V and J calls come from that table; the DNA yielded D and trimming. This sample has under 300,000 clones, with more than 65% found just once. The gene calls are TRBV28 and TRBJ1-1; D call uncertain. The sample taken for sequencing was peripheral blood. The receptor comes from a woman in her 40s with active or convalescent COVID-19. CDR3 amino acids: CASSSLWTEAFF. The CDR3, as DNA: TGTGCCAGCAGTTCCCTATGGACTGAAGCTTTCTTT.